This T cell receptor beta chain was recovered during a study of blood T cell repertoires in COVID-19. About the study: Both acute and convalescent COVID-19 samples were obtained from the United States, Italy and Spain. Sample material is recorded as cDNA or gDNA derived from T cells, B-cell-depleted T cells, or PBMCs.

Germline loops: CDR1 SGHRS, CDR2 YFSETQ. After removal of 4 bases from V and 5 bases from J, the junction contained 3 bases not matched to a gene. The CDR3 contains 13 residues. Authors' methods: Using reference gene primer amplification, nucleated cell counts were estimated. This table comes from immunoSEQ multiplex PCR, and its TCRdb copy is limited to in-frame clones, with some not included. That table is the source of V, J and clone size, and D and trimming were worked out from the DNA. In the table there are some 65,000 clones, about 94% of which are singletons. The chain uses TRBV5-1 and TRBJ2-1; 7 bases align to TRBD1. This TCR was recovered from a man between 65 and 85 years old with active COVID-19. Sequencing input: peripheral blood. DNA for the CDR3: TGCGCCAGCAGCCCGGGACAGCACAATGAGCAGTTCTTC. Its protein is CASSPGQHNEQFF.